This is a list of T cell receptor beta chains from one sample in a study of blood T cell repertoires in COVID-19. Libraries were prepared by immunoSEQ multiplex PCR; TCRdb keeps only in-frame clonotypes and omits some of them. The top ten hold 1% of the sample, which has approximately 300,000 clones, roughly 84% seen once. Sequencing input: peripheral blood. These receptors all stem from a man between 50 and 59 years old with active or convalescent COVID-19. CDR3s include the opening cysteine and the closing phenylalanine or tryptophan. The order of the fields is V gene, J gene, clone size, CDR3 protein. Where a row states a size, it is once, few, many or the class of an expanded clone; other rows omit it.

V: TRBV6-5; J: TRBJ2-3; size: -; CDR3: CASSYFGTGGTDTQYF
V: TRBV4-3; J: TRBJ1-5; size: -; CDR3: CASSQDQATEPQHF
V: TRBV7-2; J: TRBJ1-2; size: -; CDR3: CASSLNTGVGGYTF
V: TRBV10-3; J: TRBJ2-6; size: -; CDR3: CAIKENSGANVLTF
V: TRBV19; J: TRBJ2-7; size: -; CDR3: CASSTRSGDRGRAYEQYF
V: TRBV19; J: TRBJ1-5; size: once; CDR3: CASSIKARQGGQPQHF
V: TRBV18; J: TRBJ1-1; size: once; CDR3: CASSQSSPTNTEAFF
V: TRBV3-1/TRBV3-2; J: TRBJ2-2; size: few; CDR3: CASSQDRLAGVRDTGELFF
V: TRBV19; J: TRBJ1-1; size: -; CDR3: CASIRRSGAEAFF
V: TRBV7-9; J: TRBJ2-2; size: -; CDR3: CASSVLVAPNTGELFF
V: TRBV30; J: TRBJ1-4; size: -; CDR3: CAWSAQATNEKLFF
V: TRBV19; J: TRBJ2-7; size: -; CDR3: CASSIGAVSSYEQYF